Listed here are 20 T cell receptor beta chains from one sample, sequenced in a study of CD8+ T cells in alopecia areata. RNA extraction was followed by reverse transcription into cDNA, which acted as the sequencing template. TCRdb's copy holds only in-frame clones and misses some; the assay was immunoSEQ multiplex PCR. The profile shows approximately 150,000 clones, more than 75% of them singletons. Sequenced material: CD8+ T cells sorted from blood, taken at week 0. The origin of the receptors is a human donor with alopecia areata.

The chain recombines TRBV6-4 with TRBJ1-1; 9 bases align to TRBD1. The CDR3 has 15 residues. In germline, CDR1 is MRHNA, CDR2 SNTAGT. Trimming removed 3 bases from V and 0 bases from J; junction bases left unmatched: 2. This CDR3 is CASSEGTGLNTEAFF. The CDR3 coding sequence is TGTGCCAGCAGTGAAGGGACAGGGCTGAACACTGAAGCTTTCTTT.

For the CDR3, the DNA is TGTGCCAGCAGTTCGGCTACGATTAGCACAGATACGCAGTATTTT. It codes for CASSSATISTDTQYF. V gene TRBV27 combines with J gene TRBJ2-3, with D hard to call. The CDR3 loop spans 15 amino acids. With 4 bases removed from V and 0 bases from J, the gap between germline ends came to 11 bases. Germline V CDR1 and CDR2: MNHEY, SMNVEV (reference sequence).

The chain combines TRBV23-1 with TRBJ2-3, with TRBD2 as a possible D gene (5 bases). TRBV23-1 is reported as an ORF; its role is uncertain. This CDR3 is built from 19 residues. V gave up 1 base and J gave up 1 base, with 21 bases separating them. The CDR3: CASSQFPGEHFLRTDTQYF. DNA of the CDR3: TGCGCCAGCAGTCAATTCCCCGGGGAACACTTCCTACGCACAGATACGCAGTATTTT.

This chain links TRBV25-1 with TRBJ1-5, with D uncertain. Trimming removed 4 bases at V and 0 bases at J, with 10 bases between. Germline CDR1 and CDR2: MGHDK and SYGVNS. The CDR3 spans 15 residues. The CDR3 sequence: CASSAAGSSNQPQHF. The CDR3 nucleotides are TGTGCCAGCAGTGCCGCAGGCAGTAGCAATCAGCCCCAGCATTTT.

The V and J genes are TRBV19 and TRBJ2-1; D not certain. Trimming removed 5 bases from V and 8 bases from J, with 4 bases in between. Germline V lookup: CDR1 LNHDA, CDR2 SQIVND (reference sequence). This CDR3 comprises 10 residues. The CDR3 nucleotides are TGTGCCAGTAGTCTCGATGAGCAGTTCTTC. Translating it yields CASSLDEQFF.

This chain connects TRBV6-1 to TRBJ2-7, with unresolved D. The length of the CDR3 is 13 residues. Germline loops: CDR1 MNHNS, CDR2 SASEGT. Trimming pared 3 bases from V and 3 bases from J, leaving 9 bases between. The CDR3 sequence: CASSERIYYEQYF. CDR3 in DNA: TGTGCCAGCAGTGAGCGGATCTACTACGAGCAGTACTTC.

V is TRBV6-5 and J is TRBJ1-5; weak D call: TRBD1 (5 bases). Germline-derived CDR1 and CDR2 are MNHEY and SVGAGI. Trimming left V 0 bases short and J 5 bases short, with 5 bases between. This CDR3 has 13 residues. The CDR3 DNA is TGTGCCAGCAGTTACTCGGGGGATCAGCCCCAGCATTTT. It codes for CASSYSGDQPQHF.

This chain links TRBV7-7 with TRBJ1-1, with D hard to call. This CDR3 is 16 amino acids long. Germline lookup yields CDR1 SSHAT and CDR2 FNYEAQ (reference sequence). Trimming removed 5 bases at V and 1 base at J, with 17 bases between. The CDR3 nucleotides are TGTGCCAGCAGCCCATTTCGGTCCAATCGGAACACTGAAGCTTTCTTT. Its translation is CASSPFRSNRNTEAFF.

The chain joins TRBV4-1 to TRBJ2-3; 7 nucleotides match TRBD2. Germline V gene sequence: CDR1 MGHRA, CDR2 YSYEKL. V shed 3 bases, J shed 4 bases, and the junction held 4 bases outside the gene matches. The length of the CDR3 is 14 residues. The DNA for the CDR3 is TGCGCCAGCAGCCAGCGACTAGCTTCAGATACGCAGTATTTT. The encoded protein is CASSQRLASDTQYF.

The chain is built from TRBV29-1 and TRBJ2-5; D is ambiguous. From germline, CDR1 is SQVTM and CDR2 ANQGSEA. The ends were cut back, 5 bases at V and 2 bases at J, with 12 bases in the middle. The CDR3 is 13 amino acids. The CDR3: CSVIWKLQETQYF. Here the CDR3 DNA reads TGCAGCGTTATATGGAAATTACAAGAGACCCAGTACTTC. The entire variable domain, with the rest obtained from reference TRBV29-1 and TRBJ2-5, is as follows: SAVISQKPSRDICQRGTSLTIQCQVDSQVTMMFWYRQQPGQSLTLIATANQGSEATYESGFVIDKFPISRPNLTFSTLTVSNMSPEDSSIYLCSVIWKLQETQYFGPGTRLLVL.

A single count supports this clone. The chain uses TRBV10-3 and TRBJ1-1, with D perhaps matching TRBD1 (5 bases). Trimming stripped 5 bases from V and 1 base from J, with 11 bases between. There are 14 residues in the CDR3. Germline CDR1 ENHRY, CDR2 SYGVKD. CDR3: CAISPTGSNTEAFF. CDR3 in DNA: TGTGCCATCAGTCCCACAGGTTCGAACACTGAAGCTTTCTTT.

This clone was picked up a small number of times. Distinct nucleotide sequences in the sample also encode this CDR3. The rearrangement links TRBV27 to TRBJ2-7; no firm D call. The CDR3 has 13 amino acids. Germline values: CDR1 MNHEY, CDR2 SMNVEV (reference sequence). The germline V and J ends were trimmed by 4 bases and 0 bases, with 7 bases remaining between them. The CDR3 DNA sequence: TGTGCCAGCAGTTCTCACAGCTCCTACGAGCAGTACTTC. Translated: CASSSHSSYEQYF.

The rearrangement uses TRBV10-2 and TRBJ2-3; 12 nucleotides match TRBD2. The germline V gene has CDR1 WSHSY and CDR2 SAAADI. The length of the CDR3 is 17 residues. The J segment lost 4 bases and the V segment lost 4 bases, leaving 9 bases of the junction unmatched. The CDR3 coding sequence is TGCGCCAGCAGTGGGAACGAGGGGACTAGCGGGCCAGATACGCAGTATTTT. Translating gives CASSGNEGTSGPDTQYF.

J is TRBJ2-7 and V is TRBV9; D might be TRBD2 (5 bases). V was trimmed by 0 bases and J by 2 bases, leaving 9 bases between them. CDR1 is SGDLS, CDR2 YYNGEE, per germline. This CDR3 spans 14 amino acids. The CDR3, as DNA: TGTGCCAGCAGCGTAGAGAGTAGCGCCTACGAGCAGTACTTC. Translating gives CASSVESSAYEQYF.

CDR3 in DNA: TGTGCCAGCAGCCCGTTAACGGCGAGGAGCGATGAGCAGTTCTTC. Protein: CASSPLTARSDEQFF. The chain recombines TRBV14 with TRBJ2-1; D remains unclear. V gave up 4 bases and J gave up 8 bases, with 18 bases separating them. The CDR3 contains 15 residues. Germline values: CDR1 SGHDN, CDR2 FVKESK.

V usage is TRBV7-9 and J usage is TRBJ2-5; no clear D gene. CDR3 length: 10 residues. Germline loops: CDR1 SEHNR, CDR2 FQNEAQ (reference sequence). With 5 bases removed from V and 8 bases from J, the gap between germline ends came to 6 bases. DNA for the CDR3: TGTGCCAGCAGCGGAAGTACCCAGTACTTC. It codes for CASSGSTQYF.

The chain has TRBV7-9 and TRBJ1-2, with no clear D. CDR3 size: 13 residues. Trimming cost V 1 base and J 7 bases, with 10 bases left between them. Germline V gene data show CDR1 as SEHNR and CDR2 as FQNEAQ (reference sequence). The CDR3 spells CASSLGLDRGYTF. The CDR3, as DNA: TGTGCCAGCAGCTTAGGTTTGGACCGTGGCTACACCTTC.

This clone has just a few counts. No DNA is shown, since the ends of the CDR3 on it are uncertain; the CDR3 is the one TCRdb lists. This chain links TRBV9 with TRBJ1-1; the DNA was not used to check the table's D call, TRBD1. The CDR3 spans 16 residues, counting both ends. Germline V gene sequence: CDR1 SGDLS, CDR2 YYNGEE. The CDR3 protein is CASSVGPGTAKLKLFF.

The CDR3 nucleotides read TGCGCCAGCAGACTGGGACAGGCGTACGAGCAGTACTTC. This translates into CASRLGQAYEQYF. This rearrangement joins TRBV5-1 to TRBJ2-7; TRBD1 aligns across 8 bases. CDR3 length: 13 amino acids. From germline, CDR1 is SGHRS and CDR2 YFSETQ. V lost 5 bases to trimming and J lost 4 bases; unmatched junction nucleotides: 5. Full variable domain (missing parts from reference TRBV5-1 and TRBJ2-7): KAGVTQTPRYLIKTRGQQVTLSCSPISGHRSVSWYQQTPGQGLQFLFEYFSETQRNKGNFPGRFSGRQFSNSRSEMNVSTLELGDSALYLCASRLGQAYEQYFGPGTRLTVT.

The J gene is TRBJ2-3, the V gene TRBV29-1, with 10 bases identical to TRBD2. The CDR3 is 16 amino acids. Germline V gene sequence: CDR1 SQVTM, CDR2 ANQGSEA. V lost 1 base, J lost 4 bases, and 8 bases stayed unmatched. This CDR3 is CSVEGGLAGVSDTQYF. CDR3 nucleotides: TGCAGCGTTGAAGGGGGGCTAGCGGGAGTGTCAGATACGCAGTATTTT.